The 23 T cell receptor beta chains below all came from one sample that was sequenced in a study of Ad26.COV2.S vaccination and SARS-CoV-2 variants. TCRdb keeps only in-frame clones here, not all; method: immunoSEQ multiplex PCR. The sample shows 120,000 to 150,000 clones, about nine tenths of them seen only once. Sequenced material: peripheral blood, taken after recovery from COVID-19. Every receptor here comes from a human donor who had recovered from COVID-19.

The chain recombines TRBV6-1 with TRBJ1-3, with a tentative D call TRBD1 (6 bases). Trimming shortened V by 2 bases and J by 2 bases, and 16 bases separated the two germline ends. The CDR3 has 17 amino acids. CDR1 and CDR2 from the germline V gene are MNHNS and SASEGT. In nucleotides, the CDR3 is TGTGCCAGCAGTGAATATATGGGGGCAGCACCTGGAAACACCATATATTTT. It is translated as CASSEYMGAAPGNTIYF.

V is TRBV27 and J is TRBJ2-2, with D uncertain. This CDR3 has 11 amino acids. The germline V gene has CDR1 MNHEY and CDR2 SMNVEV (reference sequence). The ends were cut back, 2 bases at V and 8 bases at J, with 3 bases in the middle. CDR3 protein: CASSLEGELFF. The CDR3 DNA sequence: TGTGCCAGCAGTTTAGAGGGGGAGCTGTTTTTT.

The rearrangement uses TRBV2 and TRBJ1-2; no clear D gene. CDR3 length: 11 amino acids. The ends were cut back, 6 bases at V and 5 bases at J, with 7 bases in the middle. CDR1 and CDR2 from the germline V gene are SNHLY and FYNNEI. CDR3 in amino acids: CASRVGYGYTF. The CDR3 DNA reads TGTGCCAGCAGGGTGGGATATGGCTACACCTTC.

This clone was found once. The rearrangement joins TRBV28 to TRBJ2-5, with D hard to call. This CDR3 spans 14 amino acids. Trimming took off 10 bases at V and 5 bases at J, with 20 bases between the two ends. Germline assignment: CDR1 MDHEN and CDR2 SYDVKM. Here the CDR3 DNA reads TGTGCCACCCCTCGGTGGGCCAAGGAGGAGACCCAGTACTTC. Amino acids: CATPRWAKEETQYF.

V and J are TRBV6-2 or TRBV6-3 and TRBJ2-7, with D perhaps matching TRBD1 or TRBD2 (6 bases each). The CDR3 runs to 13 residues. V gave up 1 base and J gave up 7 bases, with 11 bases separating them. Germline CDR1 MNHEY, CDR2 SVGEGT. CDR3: CASSYFGGREQYF. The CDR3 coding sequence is TGTGCCAGCAGTTACTTCGGGGGCCGGGAGCAGTACTTC.

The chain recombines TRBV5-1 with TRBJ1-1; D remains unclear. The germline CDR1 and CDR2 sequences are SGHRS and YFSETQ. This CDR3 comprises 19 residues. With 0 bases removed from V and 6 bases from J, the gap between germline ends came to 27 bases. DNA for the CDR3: TGCGCCAGCAGCTTGGGAGGCCGTAGCACCTCTAAGGATGGCCCTGAAGCTTTCTTT. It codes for CASSLGGRSTSKDGPEAFF.

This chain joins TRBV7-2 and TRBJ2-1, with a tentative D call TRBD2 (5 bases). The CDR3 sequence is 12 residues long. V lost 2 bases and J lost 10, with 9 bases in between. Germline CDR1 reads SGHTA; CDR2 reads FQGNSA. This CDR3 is CASSLTRIEQFF. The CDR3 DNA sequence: TGTGCCAGCAGCTTAACTAGAATCGAGCAGTTCTTC.

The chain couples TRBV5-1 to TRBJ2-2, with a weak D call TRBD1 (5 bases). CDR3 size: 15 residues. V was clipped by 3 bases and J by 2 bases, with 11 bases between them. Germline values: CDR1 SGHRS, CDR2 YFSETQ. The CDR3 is CASSWGRDNTGELFF. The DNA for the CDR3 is TGCGCCAGCAGCTGGGGCAGGGATAACACCGGGGAGCTGTTTTTT.

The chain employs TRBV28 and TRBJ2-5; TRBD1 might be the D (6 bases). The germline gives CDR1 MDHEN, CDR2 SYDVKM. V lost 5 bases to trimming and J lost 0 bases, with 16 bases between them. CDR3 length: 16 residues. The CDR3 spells CASSDRPTGYQETQYF. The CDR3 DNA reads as TGTGCCAGCAGTGATCGCCCAACAGGGTACCAAGAGACCCAGTACTTC.

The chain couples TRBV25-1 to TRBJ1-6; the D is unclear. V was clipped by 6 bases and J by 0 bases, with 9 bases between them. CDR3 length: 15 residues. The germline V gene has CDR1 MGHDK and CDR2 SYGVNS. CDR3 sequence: CASSHTISYNSPLHF. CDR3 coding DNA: TGTGCCAGCAGCCATACAATCTCCTATAATTCACCCCTCCACTTT.

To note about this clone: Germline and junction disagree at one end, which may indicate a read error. In DNA, the CDR3 is TGTGCTAGCAGCTCCTCCGGGACAGGGGAATACAATGAGCAGTTCTTC. Its protein product is CASSSSGTGEYNEQFF. The V call is TRBV7-7, the J call TRBJ2-1; 10 bases map to TRBD1. In germline, CDR1 is SSHAT, CDR2 FNYEAQ (reference sequence). CDR3 length: 16 residues.

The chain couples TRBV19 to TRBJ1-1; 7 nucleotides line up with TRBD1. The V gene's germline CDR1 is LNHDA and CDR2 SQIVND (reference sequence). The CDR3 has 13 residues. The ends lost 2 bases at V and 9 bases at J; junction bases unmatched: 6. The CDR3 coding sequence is TGTGCCAGTAGTATACGACAGGGACCAAAAGCTTTCTTT. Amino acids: CASSIRQGPKAFF.

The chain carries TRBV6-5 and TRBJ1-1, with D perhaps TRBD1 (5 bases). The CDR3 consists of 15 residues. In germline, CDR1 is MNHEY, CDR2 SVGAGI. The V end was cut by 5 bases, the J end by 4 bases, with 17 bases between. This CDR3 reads CASSTGTGGGTEAFF. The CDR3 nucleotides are TGTGCCAGCAGTACAGGAACAGGTGGAGGCACTGAAGCTTTCTTT.

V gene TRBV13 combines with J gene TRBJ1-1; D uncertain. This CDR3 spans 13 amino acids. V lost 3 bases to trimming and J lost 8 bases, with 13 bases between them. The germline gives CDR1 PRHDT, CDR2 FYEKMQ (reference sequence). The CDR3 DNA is TGTGCCAGCAGCTTCCTTCAAACAGCCGAAGCTTTCTTT. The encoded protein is CASSFLQTAEAFF. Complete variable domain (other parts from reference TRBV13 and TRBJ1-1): AAGVIQSPRHLIKEKRETATLKCYPIPRHDTVYWYQQGPGQDPQFLISFYEKMQSDKGSIPDRFSAQQFSDYHSELNMSSLELGDSALYFCASSFLQTAEAFFGQGTRLTVV.

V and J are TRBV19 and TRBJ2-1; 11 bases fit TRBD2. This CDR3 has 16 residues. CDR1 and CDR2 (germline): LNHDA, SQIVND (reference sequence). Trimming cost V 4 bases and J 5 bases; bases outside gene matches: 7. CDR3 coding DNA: TGTGCCAGTAGTACTTATAGCGGGGGGGACAACAATGAGCAGTTCTTC. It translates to CASSTYSGGDNNEQFF.

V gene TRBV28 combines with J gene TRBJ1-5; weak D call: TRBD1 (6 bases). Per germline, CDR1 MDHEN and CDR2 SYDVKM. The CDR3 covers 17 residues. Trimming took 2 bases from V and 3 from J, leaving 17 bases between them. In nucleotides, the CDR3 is TGTGCCAGCAGTTTAGATGTGCGGACAGAATACAATCAGCCCCAGCATTTT. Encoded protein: CASSLDVRTEYNQPQHF. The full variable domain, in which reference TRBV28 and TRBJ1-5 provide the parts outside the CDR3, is DVKVTQSSRYLVKRTGEKVFLECVQDMDHENMFWYRQDPGLGLRLIYFSYDVKMKEKGDIPEGYSVSREKKERFSLILESASTNQTSMYLCASSLDVRTEYNQPQHFGDGTRLSIL.

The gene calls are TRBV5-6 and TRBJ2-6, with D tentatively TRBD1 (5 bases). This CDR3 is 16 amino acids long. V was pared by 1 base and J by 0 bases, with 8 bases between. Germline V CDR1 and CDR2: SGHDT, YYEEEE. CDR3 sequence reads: CASSLKGDSGANVLTF. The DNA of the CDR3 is TGTGCCAGCAGCTTGAAAGGGGACTCTGGGGCCAACGTCCTGACTTTC.

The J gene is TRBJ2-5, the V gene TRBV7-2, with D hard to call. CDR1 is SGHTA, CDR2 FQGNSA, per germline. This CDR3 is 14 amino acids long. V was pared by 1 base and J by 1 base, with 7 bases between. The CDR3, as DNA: TGTGCCAGCAGCTTAGGTAGGGTCCAAGAGACCCAGTACTTC. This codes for CASSLGRVQETQYF.

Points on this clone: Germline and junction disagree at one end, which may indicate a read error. DNA of the CDR3: TGTGCTAGCAGCTTAGCGGCCAGCCAAGAGACCCAGTACTTC. Protein sequence: CASSLAASQETQYF. The chain is built from TRBV7-7 and TRBJ2-5; maybe TRBD2 (6 bases). The V gene's germline CDR1 is SSHAT and CDR2 FNYEAQ (reference sequence). The CDR3 is 14 residues long.

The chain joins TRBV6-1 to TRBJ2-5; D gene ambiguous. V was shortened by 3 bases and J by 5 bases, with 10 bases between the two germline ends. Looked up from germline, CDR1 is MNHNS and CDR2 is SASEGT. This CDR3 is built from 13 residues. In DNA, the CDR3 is TGTGCCAGCAGTGACGGTTTTACGGAGACCCAGTACTTC. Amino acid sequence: CASSDGFTETQYF.

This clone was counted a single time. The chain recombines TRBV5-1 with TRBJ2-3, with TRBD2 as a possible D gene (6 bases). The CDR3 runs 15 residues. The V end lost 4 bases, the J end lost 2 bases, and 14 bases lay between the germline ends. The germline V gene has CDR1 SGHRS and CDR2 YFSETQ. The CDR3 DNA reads TGCGCCAGCAGCGAGGGACTTTCACCCACAGATACGCAGTATTTT. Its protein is CASSEGLSPTDTQYF. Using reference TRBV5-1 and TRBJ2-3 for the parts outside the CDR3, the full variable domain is KAGVTQTPRYLIKTRGQQVTLSCSPISGHRSVSWYQQTPGQGLQFLFEYFSETQRNKGNFPGRFSGRQFSNSRSEMNVSTLELGDSALYLCASSEGLSPTDTQYFGPGTRLTVL.

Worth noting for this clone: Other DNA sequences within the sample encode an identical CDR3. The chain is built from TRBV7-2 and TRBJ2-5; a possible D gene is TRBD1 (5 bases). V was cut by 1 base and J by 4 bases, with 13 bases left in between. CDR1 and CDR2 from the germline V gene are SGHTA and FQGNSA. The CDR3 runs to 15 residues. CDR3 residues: CASSLGGQGAETQYF. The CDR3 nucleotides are TGTGCCAGCAGCTTAGGAGGTCAGGGCGCAGAGACCCAGTACTTC.

The CDR3 here is CASSYSRNSPLHF. DNA for the CDR3: TGTGCCAGCAGTTACTCGAGGAATTCACCCCTCCACTTT. This chain uses TRBV6-5 with TRBJ1-6; D remains unclear. Germline V gene lookup returns CDR1 MNHEY and CDR2 SVGAGI. The CDR3 consists of 13 residues. Between the trimmed V and J ends, which lost 0 bases and 7 bases, there was a span of 4 bases.